The clone carrying this T cell receptor beta chain was recorded only once. This entry belongs to a study of T cell responses to AZD1222 COVID-19 vaccine. CDR3 length: 13 residues. Germline CDR1 SGHKS, CDR2 YYEKEE (reference sequence). The V and J ends lost 0 bases and 2 bases respectively, with 6 bases between them. The method was immunoSEQ multiplex PCR; TCRdb's version includes in-frame clones alone and lacks a portion of them. The sample includes around 150,000 clones, over 90% of them seen just once. The source material was peripheral blood, sampled 28 days after the second AZD1222 dose. The TCR originated in an adult who received the AZD1222 COVID-19 vaccine. V is TRBV5-5 and J is TRBJ2-7; D unresolved. CDR3 in DNA: TGTGCCAGCAGCTTGGTAGTAGCCTACGAGCAGTACTTC. Translated: CASSLVVAYEQYF.